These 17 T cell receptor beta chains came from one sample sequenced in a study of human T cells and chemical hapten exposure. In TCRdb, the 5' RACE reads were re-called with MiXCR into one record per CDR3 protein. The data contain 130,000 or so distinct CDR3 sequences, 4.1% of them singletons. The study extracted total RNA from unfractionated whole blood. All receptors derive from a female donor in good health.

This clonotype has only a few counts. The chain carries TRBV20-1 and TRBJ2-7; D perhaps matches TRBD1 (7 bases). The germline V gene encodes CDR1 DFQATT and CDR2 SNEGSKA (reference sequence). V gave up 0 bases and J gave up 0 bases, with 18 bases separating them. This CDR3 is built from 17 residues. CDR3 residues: CSARDLEGTASSYEQYF. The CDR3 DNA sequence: TGCAGTGCTAGAGATTTGGAGGGGACAGCGAGCTCCTACGAGCAGTACTTC.

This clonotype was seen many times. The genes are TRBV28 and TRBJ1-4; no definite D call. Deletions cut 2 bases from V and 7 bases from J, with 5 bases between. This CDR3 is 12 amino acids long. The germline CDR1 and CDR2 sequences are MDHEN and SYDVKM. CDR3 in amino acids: CASSLGVEKLFF. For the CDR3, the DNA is TGTGCCAGCAGTTTAGGGGTTGAAAAACTGTTTTTT.

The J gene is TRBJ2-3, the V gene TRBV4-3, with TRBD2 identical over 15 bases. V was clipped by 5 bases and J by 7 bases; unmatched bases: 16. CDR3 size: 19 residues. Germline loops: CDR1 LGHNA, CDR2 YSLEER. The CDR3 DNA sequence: TGCGCCAGCAGCGTAGATCCCGGGACTAGCGGGGGGCTTGGGTATACGCAGTATTTT. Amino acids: CASSVDPGTSGGLGYTQYF.

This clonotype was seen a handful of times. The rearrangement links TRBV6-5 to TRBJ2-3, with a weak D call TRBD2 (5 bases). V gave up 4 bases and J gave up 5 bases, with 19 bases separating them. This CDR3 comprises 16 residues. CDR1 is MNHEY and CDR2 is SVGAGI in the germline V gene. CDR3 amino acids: CASSSKVTSAGDTQYF. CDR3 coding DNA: TGTGCCAGCAGTTCCAAGGTCACGAGCGCGGGAGATACGCAGTATTTT.

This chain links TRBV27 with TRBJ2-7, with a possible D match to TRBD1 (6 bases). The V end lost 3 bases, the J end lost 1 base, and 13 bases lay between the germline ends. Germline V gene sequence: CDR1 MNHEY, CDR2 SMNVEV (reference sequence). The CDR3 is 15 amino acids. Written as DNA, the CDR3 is TGTGCCAGCAGTTTCCTCAGGGGACGGTCCTACGAGCAGTACTTC. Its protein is CASSFLRGRSYEQYF.

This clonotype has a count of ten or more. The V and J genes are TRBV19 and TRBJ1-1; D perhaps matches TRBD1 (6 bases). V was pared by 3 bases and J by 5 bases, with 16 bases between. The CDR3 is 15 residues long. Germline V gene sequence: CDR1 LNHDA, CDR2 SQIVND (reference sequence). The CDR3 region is CASSIGRGVSTEAFF. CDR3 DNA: TGTGCCAGTAGTATTGGTAGGGGGGTGTCAACTGAAGCTTTCTTT.

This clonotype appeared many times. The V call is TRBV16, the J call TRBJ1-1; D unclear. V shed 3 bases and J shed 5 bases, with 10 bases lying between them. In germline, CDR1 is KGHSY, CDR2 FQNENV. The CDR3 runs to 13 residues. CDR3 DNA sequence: TGTGCCAGCAGCCAGTGGACGGGTACTGAAGCTTTCTTT. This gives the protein CASSQWTGTEAFF.

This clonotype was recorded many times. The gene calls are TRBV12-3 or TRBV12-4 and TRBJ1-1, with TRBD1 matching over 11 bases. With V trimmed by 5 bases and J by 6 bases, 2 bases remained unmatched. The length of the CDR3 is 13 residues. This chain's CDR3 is CASSPGQGAEAFF. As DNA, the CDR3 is TGTGCCAGCAGTCCGGGACAGGGGGCTGAAGCTTTCTTT.

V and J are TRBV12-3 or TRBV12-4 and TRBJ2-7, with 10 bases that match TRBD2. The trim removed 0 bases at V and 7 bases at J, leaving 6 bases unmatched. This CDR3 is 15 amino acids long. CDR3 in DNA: TGTGCCAGCAGTTTAGCTAGCGGGGGGTTAGGGGAGCAGTACTTC. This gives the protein CASSLASGGLGEQYF.

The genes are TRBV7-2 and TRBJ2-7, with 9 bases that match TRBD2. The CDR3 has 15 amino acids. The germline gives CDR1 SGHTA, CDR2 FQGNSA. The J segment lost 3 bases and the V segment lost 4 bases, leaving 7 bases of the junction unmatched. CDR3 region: CASSSERGVFYEQYF. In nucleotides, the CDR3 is TGTGCCAGCAGCTCGGAGCGGGGGGTCTTCTACGAGCAGTACTTC.

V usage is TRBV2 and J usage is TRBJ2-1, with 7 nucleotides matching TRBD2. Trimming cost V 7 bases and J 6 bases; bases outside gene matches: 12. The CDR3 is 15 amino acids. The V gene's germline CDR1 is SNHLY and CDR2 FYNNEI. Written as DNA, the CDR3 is TGTGCCAGCATGTCCCGGGGGGTACGGGGCAATGAGCAGTTCTTC. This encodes CASMSRGVRGNEQFF.

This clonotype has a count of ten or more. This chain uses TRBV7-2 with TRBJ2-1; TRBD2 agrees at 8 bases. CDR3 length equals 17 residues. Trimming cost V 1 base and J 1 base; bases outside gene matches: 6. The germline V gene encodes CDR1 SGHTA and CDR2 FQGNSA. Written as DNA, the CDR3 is TGTGCCAGCAGCTTAGATAGCGGGGCTTTGTCCTACAATGAGCAGTTCTTC. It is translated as CASSLDSGALSYNEQFF.

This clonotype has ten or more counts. CDR3 loop: CASSPAGNYGYTF. The DNA of the CDR3 is TGTGCCAGCTCACCCGCGGGTAACTATGGCTACACCTTC. The rearrangement links TRBV18 to TRBJ1-2; D is uncertain. V was cut by 3 bases and J by 1 base, with 6 bases left in between. Germline CDR1 and CDR2: KGHSH and LQKENI. The CDR3 contains 13 residues.

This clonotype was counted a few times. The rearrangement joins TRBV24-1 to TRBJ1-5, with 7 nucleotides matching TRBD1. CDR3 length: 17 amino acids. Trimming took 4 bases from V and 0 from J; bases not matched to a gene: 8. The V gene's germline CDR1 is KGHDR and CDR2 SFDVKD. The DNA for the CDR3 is TGTGCCACCAGTGAGCCAGCGACAGGGCATAGCAATCAGCCCCAGCATTTT. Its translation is CATSEPATGHSNQPQHF.

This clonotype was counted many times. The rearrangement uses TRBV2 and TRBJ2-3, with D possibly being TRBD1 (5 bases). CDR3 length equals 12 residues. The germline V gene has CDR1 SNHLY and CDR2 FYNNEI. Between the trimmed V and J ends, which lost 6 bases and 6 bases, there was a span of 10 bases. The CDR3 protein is CASRSGSDTQYF. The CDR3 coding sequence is TGTGCCAGCAGATCAGGGTCCGATACGCAGTATTTT. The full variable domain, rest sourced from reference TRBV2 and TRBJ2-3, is EPEVTQTPSHQVTQMGQEVILRCVPISNHLYFYWYRQILGQKVEFLVSFYNNEISEKSEIFDDQFSVERPDGSNFTLKIRSTKLEDSAMYFCASRSGSDTQYFGPGTRLTVL.

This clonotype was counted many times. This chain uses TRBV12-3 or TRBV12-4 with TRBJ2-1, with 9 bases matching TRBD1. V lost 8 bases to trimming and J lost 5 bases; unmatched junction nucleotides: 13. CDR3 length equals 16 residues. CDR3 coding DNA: TGTGCCAGCGGGGATCCCGGGACAGGGATAAACAATGAGCAGTTCTTC. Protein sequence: CASGDPGTGINNEQFF.

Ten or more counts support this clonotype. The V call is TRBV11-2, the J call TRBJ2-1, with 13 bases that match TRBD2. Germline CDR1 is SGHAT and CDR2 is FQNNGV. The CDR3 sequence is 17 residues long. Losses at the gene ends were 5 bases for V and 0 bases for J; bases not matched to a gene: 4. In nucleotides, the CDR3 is TGTGCCAGCAGCCCGGGACTAGCGGGGAGCTCCTACAATGAGCAGTTCTTC. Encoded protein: CASSPGLAGSSYNEQFF.